This T cell receptor beta chain appears in the sequencing data of a study of PD-1 blockade in classical Hodgkin lymphoma. Brentuximab vedotin exposure varied, and every patient relapsed after autologous stem cell transplantation. Study outcomes and limitations: Healthy donors reportedly exceeded newly diagnosed patients in baseline TCR diversity. Significantly greater TCR diversity emerged by C4D1 in CD4+ cells but not CD8+ cells. Those achieving complete response showed baseline diversity like newly diagnosed patients. What caused the repertoire differences, perhaps disease activity or prior therapy, remains undefined.

The repertoire was sequenced with immunoSEQ multiplex PCR; TCRdb's copy has only in-frame clones and lacks some. The sample has about 18,000 clones; about nine tenths are singletons. Notes on this clone: Antigen specificity is unknown.

Germline V gene sequence: CDR1 MNHEY, CDR2 SVGAGI. V dropped 8 bases and J dropped 2 bases, with 13 bases sitting between them. The CDR3 sequence is 14 residues long. The TCR was taken from a human donor with classical Hodgkin lymphoma. The genes are TRBV6-5 and TRBJ1-5; D not certain. Sequenced here: peripheral blood mononuclear cells (PBMCs), sampled before the second cycle of nivolumab. Written as DNA, the CDR3 is TGTGCCAGCGCAAGACGATCAGGCAATCAGCCCCAGCATTTT. Encoded protein: CASARRSGNQPQHF.